This T cell receptor beta chain derives from a study of blood T cells in healthy people across ages. Whole-study results and caveats: Conclusively comparing naive with antigen-experienced cells was impossible with unsorted PBMCs.

The study recruited healthy Caucasian donors from Russia who were aged roughly 6 to 95. Through a sample-barcoded 5' primer and a J-beta primer mix, a second PCR was run for about 6 to 11 cycles. From the 5' RACE reads, TCRdb called clonotypes with MiXCR, one entry per CDR3 protein. The sample includes about 640,000 distinct CDR3 sequences, roughly 43% of them seen just once. Germline lookup yields CDR1 DFQATT and CDR2 SNEGSKA (reference sequence). This CDR3 contains 14 residues. Concerning this clonotype itself: Its target is unknown.

The specimen sequenced was blood. The source of this sequence is an elderly man in good health. J is TRBJ2-7 and V is TRBV20-1; no clear D. Matching the DNA end better, TRBJ2-5 makes the J call doubtful. DNA of the CDR3: TGCAGTGCTAAAGAACCAGCGAAGGTAGAGACCCAGTACTTC. Amino acid sequence: CSAKEPAKVETQYF.